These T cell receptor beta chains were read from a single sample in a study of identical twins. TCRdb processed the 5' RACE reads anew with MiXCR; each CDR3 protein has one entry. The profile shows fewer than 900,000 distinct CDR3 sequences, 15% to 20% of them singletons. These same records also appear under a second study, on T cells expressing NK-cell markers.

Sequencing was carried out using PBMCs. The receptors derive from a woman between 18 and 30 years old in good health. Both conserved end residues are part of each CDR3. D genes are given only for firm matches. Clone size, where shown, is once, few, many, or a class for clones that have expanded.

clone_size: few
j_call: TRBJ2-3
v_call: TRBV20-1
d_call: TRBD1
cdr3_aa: CSAPGTGGGTQYF
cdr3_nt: TGCAGTGCTCCCGGGACAGGGGGAGGTACGCAGTATTTT

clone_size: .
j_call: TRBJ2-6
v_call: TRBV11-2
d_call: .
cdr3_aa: CASTDGGTGANVLTF
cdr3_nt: TGTGCCAGCACCGATGGGGGAACTGGGGCCAACGTCCTGACTTTC

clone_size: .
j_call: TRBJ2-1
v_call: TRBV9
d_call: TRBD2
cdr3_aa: CASSGRLAGGQNEQFF
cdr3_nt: TGTGCCAGCAGCGGAAGACTAGCGGGGGGGCAAAATGAGCAGTTCTTC

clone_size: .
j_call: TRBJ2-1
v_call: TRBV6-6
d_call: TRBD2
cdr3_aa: CASSPGGAGAGIF
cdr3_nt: TGTGCCAGCAGCCCCGGTGGAGCGGGAGCGGGAATCTTC

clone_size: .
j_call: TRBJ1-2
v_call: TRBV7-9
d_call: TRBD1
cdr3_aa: CARDRVPLSGGYTF
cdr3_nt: TGTGCCAGAGACAGGGTCCCCTTGAGTGGGGGCTACACCTTC

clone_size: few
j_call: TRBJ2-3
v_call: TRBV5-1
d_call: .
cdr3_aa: CASQRVFPSADTQYF
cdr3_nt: TGCGCCAGCCAGCGGGTTTTCCCCAGTGCGGATACGCAGTATTTT

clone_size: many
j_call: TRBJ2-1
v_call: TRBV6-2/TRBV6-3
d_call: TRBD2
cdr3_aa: CASSSLAGMQFF
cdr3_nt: TGTGCCAGCAGTTCATTAGCGGGTATGCAGTTCTTC

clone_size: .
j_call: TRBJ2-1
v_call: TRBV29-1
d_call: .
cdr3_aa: CSVEDPGRSTRLNEQFF
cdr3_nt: TGCAGCGTTGAAGATCCGGGCAGAAGCACTAGGCTCAATGAGCAGTTCTTC

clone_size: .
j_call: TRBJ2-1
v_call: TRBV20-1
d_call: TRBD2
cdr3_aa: CSAREAGGWVEQFF
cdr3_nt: TGCAGTGCTAGGGAAGCGGGGGGCTGGGTTGAGCAGTTCTTC

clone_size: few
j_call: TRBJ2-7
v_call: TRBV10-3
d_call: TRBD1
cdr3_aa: CAISPGQGGEQYF
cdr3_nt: TGTGCCATCAGTCCGGGACAGGGCGGCGAGCAGTACTTC

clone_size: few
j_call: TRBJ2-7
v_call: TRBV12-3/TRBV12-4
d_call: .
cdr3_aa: CASSAHPTYEQYF
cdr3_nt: TGTGCCAGCAGTGCCCACCCCACCTACGAGCAGTACTTC

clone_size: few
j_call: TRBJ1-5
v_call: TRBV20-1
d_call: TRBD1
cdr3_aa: CSARDLSRGRFSQHF
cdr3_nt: TGCAGTGCTAGAGATCTGTCGAGGGGGCGGTTTTCCCAGCATTTT

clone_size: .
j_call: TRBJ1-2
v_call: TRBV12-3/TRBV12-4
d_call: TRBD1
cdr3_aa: CASSRGQFYGYTF
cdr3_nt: TGTGCCAGCAGCAGGGGACAGTTCTATGGCTACACCTTC

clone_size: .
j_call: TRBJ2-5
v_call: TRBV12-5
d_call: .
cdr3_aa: CASGLAAGGAASLQETQYF
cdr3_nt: TGTGCTAGTGGTTTGGCAGCAGGAGGGGCGGCCTCCCTCCAAGAGACCCAGTACTTC

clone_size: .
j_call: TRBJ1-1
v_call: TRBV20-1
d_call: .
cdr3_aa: CSARGGGSDTEAFF
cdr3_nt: TGCAGTGCTAGAGGGGGGGGCTCCGACACTGAAGCTTTCTTT

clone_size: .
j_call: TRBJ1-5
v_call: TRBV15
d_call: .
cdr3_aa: CATSGGRNQPQHF
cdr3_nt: TGTGCCACCAGCGGGGGAAGGAATCAGCCCCAGCATTTT

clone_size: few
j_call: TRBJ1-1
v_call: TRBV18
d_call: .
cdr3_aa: CASSPPGRQKAFF
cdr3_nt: TGTGCCAGCTCACCACCAGGAAGGCAGAAAGCTTTCTTT

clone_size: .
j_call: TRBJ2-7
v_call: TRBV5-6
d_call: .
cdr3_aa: CASSLGGLHEQYF
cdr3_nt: TGTGCCAGCAGCTTGGGGGGTCTACACGAGCAGTACTTC

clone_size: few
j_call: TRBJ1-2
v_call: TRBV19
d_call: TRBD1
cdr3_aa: CASSRTGYGYTF
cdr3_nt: TGTGCCAGTAGTCGGACAGGCTATGGCTACACCTTC

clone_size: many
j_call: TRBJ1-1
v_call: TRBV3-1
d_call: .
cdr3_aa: CASRQQGGTEAFF
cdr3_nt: TGTGCCAGCAGGCAACAGGGTGGCACTGAAGCTTTCTTT

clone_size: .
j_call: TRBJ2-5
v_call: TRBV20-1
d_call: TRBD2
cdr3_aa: CSASPLAEETQYF
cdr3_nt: TGCAGTGCTAGCCCACTAGCGGAAGAGACCCAGTACTTC

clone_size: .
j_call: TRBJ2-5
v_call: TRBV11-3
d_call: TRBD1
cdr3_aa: CASSEDRGKTQYF
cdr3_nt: TGTGCCAGCAGCGAGGACAGGGGGAAGACCCAGTACTTC

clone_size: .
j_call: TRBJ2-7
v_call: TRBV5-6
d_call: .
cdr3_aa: CASSLGPVLYF
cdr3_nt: TGTGCCAGCAGCTTGGGTCCAGTTTTGTACTTC

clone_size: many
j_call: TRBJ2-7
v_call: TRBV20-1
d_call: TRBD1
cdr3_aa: CSATYRGTYEQYF
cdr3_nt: TGCAGTGCGACATACAGGGGAACCTACGAGCAGTACTTC

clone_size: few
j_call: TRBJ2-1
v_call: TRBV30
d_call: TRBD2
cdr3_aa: CAWASGRPSDEQFF
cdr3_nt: TGTGCCTGGGCGAGCGGGAGACCTTCTGATGAGCAGTTCTTC

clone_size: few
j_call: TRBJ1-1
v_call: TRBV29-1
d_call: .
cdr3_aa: CSVGPQPTEAFF
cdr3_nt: TGCAGCGTTGGACCGCAACCGACTGAAGCTTTCTTT

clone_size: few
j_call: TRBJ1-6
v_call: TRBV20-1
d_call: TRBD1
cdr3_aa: CSASRTGNSPLHF
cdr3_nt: TGCAGTGCTTCCCGGACAGGGAATTCACCCCTCCACTTT

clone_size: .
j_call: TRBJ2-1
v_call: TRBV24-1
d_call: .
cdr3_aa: CATSDRGGSSYNEQFF
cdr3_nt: TGTGCCACCAGTGATCGTGGGGGTAGCTCCTACAATGAGCAGTTCTTC

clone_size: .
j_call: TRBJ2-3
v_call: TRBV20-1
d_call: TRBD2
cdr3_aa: CSAREVGGIDTQYF
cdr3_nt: TGCAGTGCTAGAGAGGTGGGAGGGATTGATACGCAGTATTTT

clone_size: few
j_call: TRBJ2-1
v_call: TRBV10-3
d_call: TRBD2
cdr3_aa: CAISFAGTSPSEQFF
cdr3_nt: TGTGCCATCAGTTTTGCCGGGACTAGCCCCTCGGAGCAGTTCTTC

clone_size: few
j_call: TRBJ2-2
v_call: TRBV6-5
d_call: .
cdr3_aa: CASSYSAAGELFF
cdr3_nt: TGTGCCAGCAGTTACTCGGCGGCGGGGGAGCTGTTTTTT

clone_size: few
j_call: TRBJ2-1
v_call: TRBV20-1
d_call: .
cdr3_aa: CSASDPRRGHEQFF
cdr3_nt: TGCAGTGCTAGCGATCCCCGCAGGGGACATGAGCAGTTCTTC

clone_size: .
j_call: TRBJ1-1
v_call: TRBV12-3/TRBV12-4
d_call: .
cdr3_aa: CASRDGGGQAFF
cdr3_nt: TGTGCCAGCAGGGACGGCGGCGGTCAAGCTTTCTTT

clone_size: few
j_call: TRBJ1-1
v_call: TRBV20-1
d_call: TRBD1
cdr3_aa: CSASRTGRNTEAFF
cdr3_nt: TGCAGTGCTAGTAGGACAGGAAGGAACACTGAAGCTTTCTTT

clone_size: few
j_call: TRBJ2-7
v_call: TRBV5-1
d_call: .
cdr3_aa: CASSLFSSYEQYF
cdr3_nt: TGCGCCAGCAGCTTGTTTAGCTCCTACGAGCAGTACTTC

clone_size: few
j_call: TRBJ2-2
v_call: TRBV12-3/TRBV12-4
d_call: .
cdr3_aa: CASSLVITGELFF
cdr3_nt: TGTGCCAGCAGTTTAGTGATCACCGGGGAGCTGTTTTTT

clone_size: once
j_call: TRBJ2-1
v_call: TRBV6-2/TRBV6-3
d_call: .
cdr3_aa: CASNRGRANEQFF
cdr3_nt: TGTGCCAGCAACAGAGGGAGAGCGAATGAGCAGTTCTTC

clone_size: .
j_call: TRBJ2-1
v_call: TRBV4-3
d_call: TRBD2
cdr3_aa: CASSQDLAGAFNEQFF
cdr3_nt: TGCGCCAGCAGCCAAGATCTAGCGGGAGCTTTTAATGAGCAGTTCTTC

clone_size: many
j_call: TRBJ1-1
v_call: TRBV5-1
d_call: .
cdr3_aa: CASSRGTQGTEAFF
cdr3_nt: TGCGCCAGCAGCCGCGGGACCCAGGGGACTGAAGCTTTCTTT

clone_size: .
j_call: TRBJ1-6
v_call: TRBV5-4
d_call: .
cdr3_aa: CASSLVGELRTSYNSPLHF
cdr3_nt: TGTGCCAGCAGCTTGGTAGGGGAACTCCGTACCTCCTATAATTCACCCCTCCACTTT

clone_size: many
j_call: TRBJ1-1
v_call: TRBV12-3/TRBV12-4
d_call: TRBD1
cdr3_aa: CATRQGALNTEAFF
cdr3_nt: TGTGCCACTCGTCAGGGGGCTTTGAACACTGAAGCTTTCTTT

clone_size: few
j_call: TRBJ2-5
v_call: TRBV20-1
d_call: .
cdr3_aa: CSARDARKETQYF
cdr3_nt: TGCAGTGCTAGAGATGCAAGGAAGGAGACCCAGTACTTC

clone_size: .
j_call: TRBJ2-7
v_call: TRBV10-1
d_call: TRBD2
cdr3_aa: CASVPSGGYEQYF
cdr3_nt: TGCGCCAGCGTACCTAGCGGGGGTTACGAGCAGTACTTC

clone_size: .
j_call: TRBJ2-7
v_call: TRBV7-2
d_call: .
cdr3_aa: CASSLVETNEQYF
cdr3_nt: TGTGCCAGCAGCTTAGTCGAGACTAACGAGCAGTACTTC

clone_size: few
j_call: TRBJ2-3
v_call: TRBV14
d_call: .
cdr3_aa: CASSQDPWQRDTQYF
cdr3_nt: TGTGCCAGCAGCCAAGACCCCTGGCAGCGTGATACGCAGTATTTT

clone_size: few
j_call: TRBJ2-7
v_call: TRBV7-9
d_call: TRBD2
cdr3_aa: CASSLVRTSPSEQYF
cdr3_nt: TGTGCCAGCAGCTTAGTTCGGACTAGTCCGTCCGAGCAGTACTTC

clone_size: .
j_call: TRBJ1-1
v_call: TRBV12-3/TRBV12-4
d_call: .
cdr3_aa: CASRRNGGGQAEAFF
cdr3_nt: TGTGCCAGCAGGCGCAACGGGGGAGGGCAGGCTGAAGCTTTCTTT

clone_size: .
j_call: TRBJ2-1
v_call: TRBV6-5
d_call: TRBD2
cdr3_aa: CASSFAGGRVF
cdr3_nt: TGTGCCAGCAGTTTCGCGGGAGGCCGTGTCTTC

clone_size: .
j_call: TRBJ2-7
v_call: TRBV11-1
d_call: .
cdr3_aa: CASSMTATRNEQYF
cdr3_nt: TGTGCCAGCAGCATGACAGCTACGAGGAACGAGCAGTACTTC

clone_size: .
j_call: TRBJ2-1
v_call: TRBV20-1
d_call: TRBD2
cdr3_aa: CSARVLAAYYNEQFF
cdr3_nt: TGCAGTGCTAGAGTACTAGCGGCCTACTACAATGAGCAGTTCTTC

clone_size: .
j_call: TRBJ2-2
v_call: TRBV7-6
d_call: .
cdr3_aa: CASSFRTGTEAGELFF
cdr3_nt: TGTGCCAGCAGCTTCAGAACCGGGACCGAGGCCGGGGAGCTGTTTTTT

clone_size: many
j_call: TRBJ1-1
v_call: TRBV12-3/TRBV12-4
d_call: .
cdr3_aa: CASTSQLNTEAFF
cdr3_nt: TGTGCCAGCACTTCCCAGTTAAACACTGAAGCTTTCTTT

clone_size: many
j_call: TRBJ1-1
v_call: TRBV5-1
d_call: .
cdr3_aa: CASSLVEGSEAFF
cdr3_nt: TGCGCCAGCAGCTTGGTTGAGGGTTCTGAAGCTTTCTTT

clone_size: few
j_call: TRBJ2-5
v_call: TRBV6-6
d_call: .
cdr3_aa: CASRPDQEETQYF
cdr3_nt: TGTGCCAGCAGACCAGACCAGGAAGAGACCCAGTACTTC

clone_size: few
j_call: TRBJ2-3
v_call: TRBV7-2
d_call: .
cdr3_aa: CASSFSLGDPQYF
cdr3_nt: TGTGCCAGCAGCTTCAGCTTAGGGGATCCGCAGTATTTT

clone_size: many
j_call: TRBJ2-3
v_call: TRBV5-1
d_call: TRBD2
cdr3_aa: CASSSGLAASTDTQYF
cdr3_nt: TGCGCCAGCAGCTCGGGACTAGCGGCGAGCACAGATACGCAGTATTTT

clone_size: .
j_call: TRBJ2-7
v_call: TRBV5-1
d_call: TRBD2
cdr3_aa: CASSPELGLDEQYF
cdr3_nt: TGCGCCAGCAGCCCCGAACTGGGACTAGACGAGCAGTACTTC

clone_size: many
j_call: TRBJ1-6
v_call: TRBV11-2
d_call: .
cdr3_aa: CASSLELGQYNSPLHF
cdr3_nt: TGTGCCAGCAGCTTAGAGTTGGGACAATATAATTCACCCCTCCACTTT

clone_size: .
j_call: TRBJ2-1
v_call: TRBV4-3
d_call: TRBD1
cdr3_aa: CASSQDWGQYNEQFF
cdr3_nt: TGCGCCAGCAGCCAAGATTGGGGACAGTACAATGAGCAGTTCTTC